This T cell receptor (beta chain) was captured by sequencing in a study of blood T cell repertoires in COVID-19. Across the study: Material from acute and convalescent COVID-19 was sourced from the United States, Italy and Spain. PBMCs, B-cell-depleted T cells, or T cells were the source of the cDNA or gDNA that made up the material.

Those who participated ranged in age from roughly 18 to 100 years and resided in 20 to 30 US areas. CDR1 and CDR2 from the germline V gene are LGHDT and YNNKEL (reference sequence). After removal of 1 base from V and 6 bases from J, the junction contained 7 bases not matched to a gene. The length of the CDR3 is 15 residues. Data came from immunoSEQ multiplex PCR; TCRdb stores just in-frame clones and leaves some out. The sample yields approximately 53,000 clones, 70% to 85% seen once. The origin of this receptor is a woman aged 45-59 years with acute COVID-19. The sample comprised PBMCs or T cells enriched from blood (not recorded which). The V call is TRBV3-1 (or the pseudogene TRBV3-2), the J call TRBJ1-1; 8 nucleotides agree with TRBD1. In DNA, the CDR3 is TGTGCCAGCAGCCAAGCGACAGGGGAGGGAGCTGAAGCTTTCTTT. Amino acids: CASSQATGEGAEAFF.